This entry lists 15 T cell receptor beta chains sequenced from one sample in a study of T cell repertoires in cytomegalovirus infection. The antigens of these receptors remain unknown. TCRdb reanalysed the reads using MiXCR and keeps one entry per CDR3 protein. Here the sample spans about 120,000 distinct CDR3 sequences, roughly 30% being singletons. The sample was CD8+ T cells from cultured PBMCs, taken from culture after CMV antigen stimulation. The receptors were sampled from a human donor in good health (CMV status not recorded). Some clones in this sample may be carry-over from other donors' samples.

The V and J genes are TRBV11-2 and TRBJ2-1; 9 bases agree with TRBD2. The J segment lost 7 bases and the V segment lost 5 bases, leaving 9 bases of the junction unmatched. The CDR3 is made up of 15 amino acids. The germline gives CDR1 SGHAT, CDR2 FQNNGV. This CDR3 is CASSLGASGVNEQFF. The CDR3 coding sequence is TGTGCCAGCAGCCTTGGAGCTAGCGGGGTAAATGAGCAGTTCTTC.

The V and J genes are TRBV2 and TRBJ2-1; D not certain. V lost 4 bases and J lost 8, with 12 bases in between. The CDR3 has 13 amino acids. From germline, CDR1 is SNHLY and CDR2 FYNNEI. The CDR3 is CASSVGVAHEQFF. The CDR3, as DNA: TGTGCCAGCAGTGTCGGAGTCGCCCATGAGCAGTTCTTC. The entire variable domain, with the rest obtained from reference TRBV2 and TRBJ2-1, is as follows: EPEVTQTPSHQVTQMGQEVILRCVPISNHLYFYWYRQILGQKVEFLVSFYNNEISEKSEIFDDQFSVERPDGSNFTLKIRSTKLEDSAMYFCASSVGVAHEQFFGPGTRLTVL.

This chain uses TRBV6-2 or TRBV6-3 with TRBJ1-5; D remains ambiguous. Germline-derived CDR1 and CDR2 are MNHEY and SVGEGT. This CDR3 has 15 amino acids. V lost 3 bases and J lost 3, with 12 bases in between. CDR3 coding DNA: TGTGCCAGCAGTTATACAGCAGAAATCAATCAGCCCCAGCATTTT. This codes for CASSYTAEINQPQHF.

The V gene is TRBV11-1, the J gene TRBJ1-6; D is unclear. In germline, CDR1 is SGHAT, CDR2 FQDESV (reference sequence). Trimming stripped 4 bases from V and 4 bases from J, with 11 bases between. The CDR3 extends over 15 amino acids. The CDR3 DNA follows: TGTGCCAGCAGCTACCGGACGGGTTATAATTCACCCCTCCACTTT. Encoded protein: CASSYRTGYNSPLHF.

This clonotype appeared a few times. This chain connects TRBV7-6 to TRBJ2-1; 9 bases agree with TRBD2. Germline V gene data show CDR1 as SGHVS and CDR2 as FNYEAQ. With V trimmed by 1 base and J by 3 bases, 4 bases remained unmatched. CDR3 size: 16 residues. The CDR3 region has the DNA TGTGCCAGCAGCTTAGACCCAGCGGGGGGCTACAATGAGCAGTTCTTC. It encodes CASSLDPAGGYNEQFF. Using reference TRBV7-6 and TRBJ2-1 for the parts outside the CDR3, the full variable domain is GAGVSQSPRYKVTKRGQDVALRCDPISGHVSLYWYRQALGQGPEFLTYFNYEAQQDKSGLPNDRFSAERPEGSISTLTIQRTEQRDSAMYRCASSLDPAGGYNEQFFGPGTRLTVL.

This clonotype was counted between two and nine times. The chain employs TRBV12-3 or TRBV12-4 and TRBJ2-4; TRBD2 is a possible D gene (6 bases). This CDR3 is built from 17 residues. The V gene lost 4 bases and the J gene lost 0 bases, with 16 bases spanning the gap. Here the CDR3 reads CASSYPRGGAAKNIQYF. CDR3 coding DNA: TGTGCCAGCAGTTACCCTAGGGGCGGGGCAGCCAAAAACATTCAGTACTTC.

This clonotype is classed as medium-sized. J is TRBJ1-1 and V is TRBV4-1; D ambiguous. The V and J ends lost 2 bases and 1 base respectively, with 8 bases between them. Germline V gene data show CDR1 as MGHRA and CDR2 as YSYEKL. This CDR3 spans 14 amino acids. In nucleotides, the CDR3 is TGCGCCAGCAGCCAATTAACAGAGAACACTGAAGCTTTCTTT. It encodes CASSQLTENTEAFF.

This clonotype showed up just a few times. The chain links TRBV5-4 to TRBJ1-1; 11 nucleotides line up with TRBD1. The J segment lost 0 bases and the V segment lost 7 bases, leaving 14 bases of the junction unmatched. Germline loops: CDR1 SGHNT, CDR2 YYREEE (reference sequence). CDR3 size: 18 residues. The CDR3 region has the DNA TGTGCCAGCGGGAGATTCGGGACAGGGGGAGACATGAACACTGAAGCTTTCTTT. It encodes CASGRFGTGGDMNTEAFF.

V gene TRBV6-1 combines with J gene TRBJ2-6; 9 bases are a match to TRBD1. There are 15 residues in the CDR3. The junction had 1 base not matched to a gene; V was cut back by 1 base and J by 6 bases. CDR1 is MNHNS and CDR2 is SASEGT in the germline V gene. The CDR3 is CASSEGTGEANVLTF. CDR3 DNA sequence: TGTGCCAGCAGTGAAGGGACAGGGGAGGCCAACGTCCTGACTTTC.

In this sample, this clonotype turned up a few times. This chain links TRBV15 with TRBJ2-2; D is uncertain. V lost 3 bases and J lost 2, with 13 bases in between. The CDR3 consists of 16 residues. Germline CDR1 and CDR2: LNHNV and YYDKDF (reference sequence). The chain's CDR3 is CATSRDPGPNTGELFF. The CDR3 DNA reads TGTGCCACCAGCAGGGATCCGGGCCCAAACACCGGGGAGCTGTTTTTT.

This clonotype was picked up a small number of times. This chain uses TRBV6-2 or TRBV6-3 with TRBJ2-1; D perhaps matches TRBD2 (6 bases). Trimming took 0 bases from V and 0 from J, leaving 18 bases between them. This CDR3 has 19 amino acids. Germline loops: CDR1 MNHEY, CDR2 SVGEGT. The CDR3 DNA reads as TGTGCCAGCAGTTACTCGCGGGATCCCATACCGCGCTCCTACAATGAGCAGTTCTTC. Amino acids: CASSYSRDPIPRSYNEQFF.

This clonotype was observed a few times. The chain employs TRBV7-2 and TRBJ2-5; tentative D call: TRBD1 (6 bases). Trimming left V 3 bases short and J 5 bases short, with 16 bases between. CDR3 length: 15 amino acids. In germline, CDR1 is SGHTA, CDR2 FQGNSA. CDR3 coding DNA: TGTGCCAGCAGCTTGGGGCCAGGGGTCAAGGAGACCCAGTACTTC. This gives the protein CASSLGPGVKETQYF.

The chain employs TRBV27 and TRBJ2-3; the D gene is possibly TRBD2 (5 bases). This CDR3 has 13 residues. CDR1 MNHEY and CDR2 SMNVEV come from the germline V gene (reference sequence). The germline V and J ends were trimmed by 6 bases and 6 bases, with 13 bases remaining between them. In nucleotides, the CDR3 is TGTGCCAGCAGCTTGAGGGAGCCGGATACGCAGTATTTT. This codes for CASSLREPDTQYF.

This clonotype has more than one count but fewer than ten. CDR3 protein: CASSTAPGANVLTF. In DNA form, the CDR3 reads TGTGCCAGCAGCACAGCACCCGGGGCCAACGTCCTGACTTTC. V gene TRBV7-3 combines with J gene TRBJ2-6; D is ambiguous. Germline lookup yields CDR1 SGHTA and CDR2 FQGTGA. The CDR3 is 14 residues long. The ends were cut back, 5 bases at V and 4 bases at J, with 9 bases in the middle.

This clonotype appeared a few times. This chain uses TRBV11-2 with TRBJ2-2, with D maybe TRBD1 (5 bases). V was shortened by 0 bases and J by 1 base, with 6 bases between the two germline ends. CDR1 is SGHAT and CDR2 is FQNNGV in the germline V gene. This CDR3 comprises 15 residues. In DNA, the CDR3 is TGTGCCAGCAGCTTAGATACAGGGAACACCGGGGAGCTGTTTTTT. Protein: CASSLDTGNTGELFF.